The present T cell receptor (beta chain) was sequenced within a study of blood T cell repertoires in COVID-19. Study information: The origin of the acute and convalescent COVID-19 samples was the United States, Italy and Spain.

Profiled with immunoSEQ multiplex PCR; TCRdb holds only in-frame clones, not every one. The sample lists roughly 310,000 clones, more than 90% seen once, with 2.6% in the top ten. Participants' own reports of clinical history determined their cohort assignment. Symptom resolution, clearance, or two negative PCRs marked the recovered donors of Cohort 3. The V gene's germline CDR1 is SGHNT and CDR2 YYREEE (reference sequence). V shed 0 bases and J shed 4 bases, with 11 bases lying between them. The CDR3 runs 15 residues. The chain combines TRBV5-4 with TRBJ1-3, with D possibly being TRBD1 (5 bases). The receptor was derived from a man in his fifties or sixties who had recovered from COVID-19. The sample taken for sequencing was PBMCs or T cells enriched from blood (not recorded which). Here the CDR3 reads CASSLDFGGGNTIYF. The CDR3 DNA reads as TGTGCCAGCAGCTTGGACTTCGGGGGGGGAAACACCATATATTTT.